The 18 T cell receptor beta chains in this list originate from one sample, sequenced in a study of OX40 agonist ivuxolimab in advanced cancers. Here immunoSEQ multiplex PCR was the method, and the copy in TCRdb shows in-frame clones only, minus some. The table has 55,000 to 70,000 clones, 65% to 85% seen once. The specimen comprised CD4+ or CD8+ T cells sorted from blood, sampled in a trial of the OX40 agonist ivuxolimab. The origin of the receptors is an adult with an advanced solid tumor such as melanoma, head and neck, liver or kidney cancer.

In its sample, this clone was seen once. V gene TRBV7-9 combines with J gene TRBJ1-4; 12 bases match TRBD1. In germline, CDR1 is SEHNR, CDR2 FQNEAQ (reference sequence). J gave up 7 bases and V 4 bases, and 7 bases lay outside the gene matches. The CDR3 extends over 16 amino acids. CDR3 nucleotides: TGTGCCAGCAGCTCCGGACCGGGACAGGGGGCTGAAAAACTGTTTTTT. Translated: CASSSGPGQGAEKLFF.

V is TRBV2 and J is TRBJ2-3; no firm D call. Trimming shortened V by 4 bases and J by 2 bases, and 10 bases separated the two germline ends. CDR1 is SNHLY, CDR2 FYNNEI, per germline. This CDR3 contains 14 residues. CDR3 in DNA: TGTGCCAGCAGTGCCAGTGTACACACAGATACGCAGTATTTT. It is translated as CASSASVHTDTQYF.

The chain has TRBV9 and TRBJ1-5, with 8 bases lining up with TRBD1. The CDR3 has 14 residues. Per the germline V gene, CDR1 is SGDLS and CDR2 is YYNGEE. V lost 4 bases, J lost 4 bases, and 4 bases stayed unmatched. CDR3 region: CASSRGQENQPQHF. DNA for the CDR3: TGTGCCAGCAGCAGGGGACAGGAGAATCAGCCCCAGCATTTT.

The V and J genes are TRBV5-6 and TRBJ1-1; no clear D gene. Germline CDR1 reads SGHDT; CDR2 reads YYEEEE. This CDR3 spans 17 amino acids. Trimming stripped 6 bases from V and 1 base from J, with 22 bases between. CDR3 in amino acids: CASTFMQDGRQNTEAFF. As DNA, the CDR3 is TGTGCCAGCACCTTTATGCAAGACGGTAGGCAGAACACTGAAGCTTTCTTT.

The genes are TRBV19 and TRBJ1-5, with D uncertain. V lost 4 bases and J lost 0, with 7 bases in between. Germline lookup yields CDR1 LNHDA and CDR2 SQIVND (reference sequence). The CDR3 length is 14 residues. In nucleotides, the CDR3 is TGTGCCAGTAGTACCCAGGATAGCAATCAGCCCCAGCATTTT. This codes for CASSTQDSNQPQHF.

The chain employs TRBV9 and TRBJ2-5; TRBD2 agrees at 7 bases. CDR3 length: 14 amino acids. The germline V gene encodes CDR1 SGDLS and CDR2 YYNGEE. With 4 bases clipped from V and 4 bases from J, the junction kept 7 bases outside the gene matches. The DNA of the CDR3 is TGTGCCAGCAGCCCGCAGGGACTAATAGAGACCCAGTACTTC. Its protein is CASSPQGLIETQYF.

V and J are TRBV6-5 and TRBJ2-7; D gene uncertain. CDR1 and CDR2 from the germline V gene are MNHEY and SVGAGI. Trimming removed 2 bases at V and 6 bases at J, with 14 bases between. CDR3 length: 14 residues. The CDR3 sequence: CASSYTVPLAEQYF. CDR3 DNA: TGTGCCAGCAGTTACACGGTCCCTTTGGCCGAGCAGTACTTC.

The chain combines TRBV6-6 with TRBJ2-5, with 7 bases that match TRBD1. This CDR3 spans 15 amino acids. Germline lookup yields CDR1 MNHNY and CDR2 SVGAGI (reference sequence). Germline trimming cut 5 bases from V and 6 bases from J; bases unmatched to any gene: 12. The CDR3 bases are TGTGCCAGCAGTCGACAGGGCCAGCAGAGGAAGACCCAGTACTTC. It yields the protein CASSRQGQQRKTQYF.

The chain has TRBV7-2 and TRBJ2-5, with D tentatively TRBD1 or TRBD2 (6 bases each). This CDR3 region has 18 residues. Germline V gene lookup returns CDR1 SGHTA and CDR2 FQGNSA. V lost 5 bases and J lost 5, with 27 bases in between. DNA of the CDR3: TGTGCCAGCAGCGAGGGGGGTTTAGGTTGGGGCCTTAGCGAGACCCAGTACTTC. This codes for CASSEGGLGWGLSETQYF.

V is TRBV16 and J is TRBJ2-5; no reliable D call. Trimming removed 0 bases from V and 0 bases from J, with 17 bases in between. CDR1 is KGHSY and CDR2 is FQNENV in the germline V gene. This CDR3 is 18 amino acids long. This CDR3 reads CASSQSEHTSKYQETQYF. For the CDR3, the DNA is TGTGCCAGCAGCCAATCCGAACACACATCGAAGTACCAAGAGACCCAGTACTTC.

The genes are TRBV5-5 and TRBJ2-7; TRBD2 agrees at 8 bases. Germline-derived CDR1 and CDR2 are SGHKS and YYEKEE (reference sequence). Trimming took 0 bases from V and 7 from J; bases not matched to a gene: 3. There are 13 residues in the CDR3. The CDR3 here is CASSLGTSGEQYF. In DNA form, the CDR3 reads TGTGCCAGCAGCTTGGGAACTAGCGGTGAGCAGTACTTC.

The chain couples TRBV19 to TRBJ1-2; 8 bases agree with TRBD1. The CDR3 sequence is 14 residues long. In germline, CDR1 is LNHDA, CDR2 SQIVND (reference sequence). V was clipped by 7 bases and J by 6 bases; unmatched bases: 10. CDR3 in DNA: TGTGCCAGTACCCCAGACGACAGGGGTAATGGCTACACCTTC. This sequence encodes CASTPDDRGNGYTF.

The rearrangement links TRBV28 to TRBJ1-6; unclear D gene. Trimming removed 7 bases at V and 0 bases at J, with 7 bases between. From germline, CDR1 is MDHEN and CDR2 SYDVKM. The CDR3 is made up of 14 amino acids. The CDR3 reads CASIASSYNSPLHF. Here the CDR3 DNA reads TGTGCCAGCATCGCGAGCTCCTATAATTCACCCCTCCACTTT.

The chain is built from TRBV4-1 and TRBJ2-7, with D possibly being TRBD1 (5 bases). V gave up 0 bases and J gave up 1 base, with 13 bases separating them. Germline-derived CDR1 and CDR2 are MGHRA and YSYEKL. CDR3 length: 16 residues. DNA of the CDR3: TGCGCCAGCAGCCAAGATTACAGGCTCCTATCCTACGAGCAGTACTTC. Residues: CASSQDYRLLSYEQYF.

The chain uses TRBV20-1 and TRBJ2-1; the D gene is possibly TRBD1 (5 bases). Germline CDR1 is DFQATT and CDR2 is SNEGSKA (reference sequence). The CDR3 has 11 residues. Trimming cost V 3 bases and J 8 bases, with 8 bases left between them. The CDR3 protein is CSASRVYEQFF. The CDR3 DNA follows: TGCAGTGCTAGCAGGGTCTATGAGCAGTTCTTC.

This clone was observed once. The V call is TRBV11-3, the J call TRBJ1-3; D is undetermined. Germline CDR1 SGHNT, CDR2 YENEEA. The V end lost 0 bases, the J end lost 3 bases, and 9 bases lay between the germline ends. The CDR3 runs to 15 residues. The CDR3 region has the DNA TGTGCCAGCAGCTTAGACAGTTCCCTTGGAAACACCATATATTTT. This sequence encodes CASSLDSSLGNTIYF. Drawing the rest from reference TRBV11-3 and TRBJ1-3, the complete variable domain is EAGVVQSPRYKIIEKKQPVAFWCNPISGHNTLYWYLQNLGQGPELLIRYENEEAVDDSQLPKDRFSAERLKGVDSTLKIQPAELGDSAVYLCASSLDSSLGNTIYFGEGSWLTVV.

By share, this clone ranks as medium-sized. The chain couples TRBV29-1 to TRBJ1-2; D is perhaps TRBD1 (5 bases). Germline V gene sequence: CDR1 SQVTM, CDR2 ANQGSEA. The CDR3 totals 15 residues. Trimming shortened V by 7 bases and J by 1 base, and 19 bases separated the two germline ends. The CDR3, as DNA: TGCAGCGCCGGAAAAGTGGGCCAGGGTAACTATGGCTACACCTTC. Protein: CSAGKVGQGNYGYTF.

The rearrangement links TRBV2 to TRBJ2-3; 7 nucleotides agree with TRBD1. V lost 5 bases to trimming and J lost 1 base; unmatched junction nucleotides: 0. Germline V gene sequence: CDR1 SNHLY, CDR2 FYNNEI. The CDR3 covers 13 residues. The CDR3 reads CASSTGGTDTQYF. CDR3 DNA: TGTGCCAGCAGTACAGGGGGCACAGATACGCAGTATTTT.